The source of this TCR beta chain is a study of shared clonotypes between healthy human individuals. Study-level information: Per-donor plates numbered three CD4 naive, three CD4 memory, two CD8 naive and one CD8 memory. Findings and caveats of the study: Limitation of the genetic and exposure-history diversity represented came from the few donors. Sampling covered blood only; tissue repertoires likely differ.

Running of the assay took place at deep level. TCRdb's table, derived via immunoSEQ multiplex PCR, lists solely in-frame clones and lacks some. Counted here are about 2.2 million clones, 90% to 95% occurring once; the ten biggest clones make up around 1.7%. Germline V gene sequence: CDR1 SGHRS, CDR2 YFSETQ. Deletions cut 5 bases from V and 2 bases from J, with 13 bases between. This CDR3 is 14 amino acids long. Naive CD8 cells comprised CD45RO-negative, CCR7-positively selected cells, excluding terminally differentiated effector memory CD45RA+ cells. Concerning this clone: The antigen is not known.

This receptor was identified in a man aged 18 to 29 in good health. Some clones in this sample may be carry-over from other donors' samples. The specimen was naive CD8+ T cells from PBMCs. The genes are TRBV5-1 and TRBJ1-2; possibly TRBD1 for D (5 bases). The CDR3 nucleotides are TGCGCCAGCAGGCCCGGGGCGCTAAACTATGGCTACACCTTC. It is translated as CASRPGALNYGYTF.